Below, one T cell receptor beta chain is given with its context. RNA amounts of about 0.45 to 1 ug underwent reverse transcription with random hexamers. Amplification of TCR beta CDR3 by immunoSEQ multiplex PCR spanned 54 Vbeta and 13 Jbeta. In TCRdb, the immunoSEQ multiplex PCR reads were re-called with MiXCR into one record per CDR3 protein. The table records approximately 160,000 distinct CDR3 sequences, approximately 93% of them present only once. CD8+ and CD4+ T cells taken from blood had their TCR beta sequenced. Negative isolation yielded CD8+ and CD4+ T cells; FACS enriched TEMRA cells. This sample is part of a study of CD8 T cells in Susac syndrome. What was sequenced was CD4+ T cells from PBMCs. This sequence was found in a human donor with multiple sclerosis.

CDR3 DNA sequence: TGTGCCACCAGTGATGGGAGTTTGAATGAGCAGTTCTTC. Protein product: CATSDGSLNEQFF. The chain has TRBV24-1 and TRBJ2-1; a possible D gene is TRBD2 (5 bases). The CDR3 runs 13 residues. CDR1 and CDR2 (germline): KGHDR, SFDVKD. Trimming shortened V by 3 bases and J by 7 bases, and 9 bases separated the two germline ends.